Presented here are 31 T cell receptor beta chains from one specimen sequenced in a study of control samples from healthy donors and cancer patients. Assay used: immunoSEQ multiplex PCR; TCRdb lists only in-frame clones, some missing. The sample records approximately 140,000 clones, approximately 94% being singletons. Sequences were obtained from blood. These receptors were obtained from a man in his late teens or twenties in good health.

V and J are TRBV29-1 and TRBJ2-3; TRBD1 agrees at 8 bases. The V and J ends lost 4 bases and 4 bases, in that order; junction bases with no gene match: 13. This CDR3 comprises 16 residues. Germline CDR1 and CDR2: SQVTM and ANQGSEA. CDR3 nucleotides: TGCAGCGTTGGTCCAGGTATGGACAGGGCACCAGATACGCAGTATTTT. This encodes CSVGPGMDRAPDTQYF.

The rearrangement joins TRBV28 to TRBJ1-1; D unclear. From germline, CDR1 is MDHEN and CDR2 SYDVKM. V lost 1 base, J lost 0 bases, and 12 bases lay in between. The CDR3 length is 16 residues. The CDR3 DNA reads TGTGCCAGCAGTTTATTCCTCTCCGGGGTGAACACTGAAGCTTTCTTT. Protein sequence: CASSLFLSGVNTEAFF.

The gene calls are TRBV27 and TRBJ1-1; D unresolved. CDR1 and CDR2 (germline): MNHEY, SMNVEV (reference sequence). CDR3 length: 12 residues. V lost 5 bases and J lost 0, with 4 bases in between. CDR3 sequence reads: CASSTLNTEAFF. The CDR3 nucleotides read TGTGCCAGCAGTACCTTGAACACTGAAGCTTTCTTT.

This chain joins TRBV19 and TRBJ1-5; no clear D gene. Trimming took 5 bases from V and 4 from J, leaving 15 bases between them. Germline V gene data show CDR1 as LNHDA and CDR2 as SQIVND (reference sequence). The CDR3 spans 15 residues. The DNA for the CDR3 is TGTGCCAGTAGTCTTCCGATAGGGAGAAATCAGCCCCAGCATTTT. Its translation: CASSLPIGRNQPQHF.

J is TRBJ2-2 and V is TRBV5-4, with D perhaps matching TRBD1 or TRBD2 (5 bases each). Trimming took 4 bases from V and 0 from J, leaving 10 bases between them. Germline V CDR1 and CDR2: SGHNT, YYREEE (reference sequence). This CDR3 is 15 amino acids long. CDR3 in DNA: TGTGCCAGCAGCCTGACGGGGCCGAACACCGGGGAGCTGTTTTTT. Its translation is CASSLTGPNTGELFF.

This chain joins TRBV9 and TRBJ1-2, with 7 bases that match TRBD1. V lost 0 bases, J lost 7 bases, and 15 bases stayed unmatched. CDR3 size: 17 residues. Germline CDR1 SGDLS, CDR2 YYNGEE. CDR3 residues: CASSVEGRPTGSVGYTF. Here the CDR3 DNA reads TGTGCCAGCAGCGTAGAGGGGCGCCCGACAGGGTCGGTTGGCTACACCTTC. The complete variable domain, with remaining parts taken from reference TRBV9 and TRBJ1-2, reads DSGVTQTPKHLITATGQRVTLRCSPRSGDLSVYWYQQSLDQGLQFLIQYYNGEERAKGNILERFSAQQFPDLHSELNLSSLELGDSALYFCASSVEGRPTGSVGYTFGSGTRLTVV.

The chain carries TRBV27 and TRBJ2-7; D gene unclear. Trimming took off 5 bases at V and 0 bases at J, with 11 bases between the two ends. Germline V gene sequence: CDR1 MNHEY, CDR2 SMNVEV (reference sequence). The CDR3 runs 14 residues. In nucleotides, the CDR3 is TGTGCCAGCAGTCCTACCCCCGCCTCCTACGAGCAGTACTTC. This sequence encodes CASSPTPASYEQYF.

J is TRBJ1-2 and V is TRBV9; 11 bases are shared with TRBD1. V shed 4 bases, J shed 8 bases, and the junction held 4 bases outside the gene matches. The CDR3 totals 13 residues. The germline V gene encodes CDR1 SGDLS and CDR2 YYNGEE. The CDR3 loop reads CASSLGTGGGYTF. In DNA, the CDR3 is TGTGCCAGCAGCCTGGGGACAGGGGGAGGCTACACCTTC.

The chain has TRBV23-1 and TRBJ1-3, with D possibly TRBD1 on 5 matching bases. TRBV23-1 is treated as an ORF (open reading frame) with a function not yet certain. This CDR3 has 19 residues. The V end was cut by 0 bases, the J end by 5 bases, with 23 bases between. As DNA, the CDR3 is TGCGCCAGCAGTCAATCGTTCGACAGCCGGAAAGTTGTGAGAAACACCATATATTTT. This translates into CASSQSFDSRKVVRNTIYF.

The chain is built from TRBV2 and TRBJ1-2; no definite D call. This CDR3 has 15 residues. V was trimmed by 5 bases and J by 6 bases, leaving 19 bases between them. Germline CDR1 is SNHLY and CDR2 is FYNNEI. CDR3 DNA: TGTGCCAGCAGTTTAAGCCTCGATACGCTCAATGGCTACACCTTC. It translates to CASSLSLDTLNGYTF.

The chain recombines TRBV2 with TRBJ1-5; D is possibly TRBD1 (6 bases). There are 13 residues in the CDR3. Trimming cost V 7 bases and J 0 bases, with 7 bases left between them. The germline V gene encodes CDR1 SNHLY and CDR2 FYNNEI. CDR3 nucleotide sequence: TGTGCCAGCACAGGGGATAGCAATCAGCCCCAGCATTTT. It yields the protein CASTGDSNQPQHF.

The chain carries TRBV5-1 and TRBJ2-3; D unresolved. The ends were cut back, 1 base at V and 2 bases at J, with 2 bases in the middle. The germline CDR1 and CDR2 sequences are SGHRS and YFSETQ. The CDR3 is 12 amino acids. The CDR3 coding sequence is TGCGCCAGCAGCTTGACCACAGATACGCAGTATTTT. Its translation: CASSLTTDTQYF. The full variable domain, its missing parts supplied by reference TRBV5-1 and TRBJ2-3, is KAGVTQTPRYLIKTRGQQVTLSCSPISGHRSVSWYQQTPGQGLQFLFEYFSETQRNKGNFPGRFSGRQFSNSRSEMNVSTLELGDSALYLCASSLTTDTQYFGPGTRLTVL.

This chain joins TRBV11-2 and TRBJ2-5; TRBD2 might be the D (7 bases). The V end was cut by 4 bases, the J end by 3 bases, with 21 bases between. Germline V gene sequence: CDR1 SGHAT, CDR2 FQNNGV. CDR3 size: 17 residues. The CDR3 sequence is CASSSQEIGGRKETQYF. CDR3 nucleotide sequence: TGTGCCAGCAGCTCCCAGGAGATCGGGGGGCGTAAAGAGACCCAGTACTTC.

CDR3 region: CASSLLTDYGYTF. The CDR3 coding sequence is TGTGCCAGCAGTTTATTGACGGACTATGGCTACACCTTC. The chain has TRBV27 and TRBJ1-2; D is uncertain. V lost 1 base and J lost 3, with 6 bases in between. Germline CDR1 MNHEY, CDR2 SMNVEV (reference sequence). This CDR3 has 13 amino acids.

This chain links TRBV30 with TRBJ1-4; TRBD1 might be the D (5 bases). Per the germline V gene, CDR1 is GTSNPN and CDR2 is SVGIG (reference sequence). CDR3 length equals 14 residues. Trimming cost V 1 base and J 7 bases, with 13 bases left between them. The CDR3, as DNA: TGTGCCTGGAGTGCAAGGGGCGTGAGTGAAAAACTGTTTTTT. Translated, it gives CAWSARGVSEKLFF.

With respect to this clone: Germline is not matched at one junction end, which may reflect a read error. The V gene is TRBV7-7, the J gene TRBJ2-1, with D perhaps matching TRBD2 (5 bases). This CDR3 is 15 amino acids long. Germline V CDR1 and CDR2: SSHAT, FNYEAQ (reference sequence). The CDR3, as DNA: TGTGCTAGCAGCTTAGGGAGCGGTTCCTACAATGAGCAGTTCTTC. Protein sequence: CASSLGSGSYNEQFF.

This chain uses TRBV25-1 with TRBJ1-6; D perhaps matches TRBD1 (6 bases). V lost 5 bases and J lost 7, with 12 bases in between. This CDR3 has 14 residues. CDR1 and CDR2 (germline): MGHDK, SYGVNS. The CDR3 loop is CASSNRVANSPLHF. For the CDR3, the DNA is TGTGCCAGCAGTAACAGGGTTGCGAATTCACCCCTCCACTTT.

The rearrangement links TRBV4-3 to TRBJ1-2, with TRBD1 matching over 8 bases. The CDR3 runs 15 residues. The junction had 8 bases not matched to a gene; V was cut back by 0 bases and J by 8 bases. From germline, CDR1 is LGHNA and CDR2 YSLEER. CDR3 sequence: CASSQDGTGSVGYTF. The CDR3 nucleotides are TGCGCCAGCAGCCAAGATGGGACAGGATCGGTCGGCTACACCTTC.

The chain combines TRBV30 with TRBJ1-6; D remains ambiguous. V was shortened by 3 bases and J by 9 bases, with 9 bases between the two germline ends. Germline values: CDR1 GTSNPN, CDR2 SVGIG (reference sequence). The CDR3 consists of 12 residues. The CDR3 spells CAWRPAGSPLHF. In DNA, the CDR3 is TGTGCCTGGAGGCCCGCGGGTTCACCCCTCCACTTT. Supplemented by reference TRBV30 and TRBJ1-6, the full variable domain reads SQTIHQWPATLVQPVGSPLSLECTVEGTSNPNLYWYRQAAGRGLQLLFYSVGIGQISSEVPQNLSASRPQDRQFILSSKKLLLSDSGFYLCAWRPAGSPLHFGNGTRLTVT.

This sequence joins TRBV6-5 and TRBJ2-5; D is ambiguous. V lost 0 bases and J 5 bases, leaving 4 bases between the germline ends. Germline loops: CDR1 MNHEY, CDR2 SVGAGI. CDR3 length: 12 amino acids. The CDR3 protein is CASSYSGETQYF. As DNA, the CDR3 is TGTGCCAGCAGTTACTCAGGGGAGACCCAGTACTTC.

This clone appeared a single time. The V gene is TRBV18, the J gene TRBJ2-2; D not certain. Trimming left V 3 bases short and J 6 bases short, with 8 bases between. The CDR3 is 13 amino acids. The V gene's germline CDR1 is KGHSH and CDR2 LQKENI. CDR3 in DNA: TGTGCCAGCTCACCCATTTCTGCCGGGGAGCTGTTTTTT. Protein: CASSPISAGELFF.

The V gene is TRBV20-1, the J gene TRBJ2-7; TRBD2 agrees at 9 bases. Germline V CDR1 and CDR2: DFQATT, SNEGSKA (reference sequence). The CDR3 length is 15 residues. The J segment lost 5 bases and the V segment lost 3 bases, leaving 11 bases of the junction unmatched. CDR3 loop: CSASLAGYRDHEQYF. The CDR3, as DNA: TGCAGTGCTAGTCTAGCGGGATACAGGGACCACGAGCAGTACTTC.

This clone was seen once. The chain has TRBV5-5 and TRBJ1-6; TRBD1 agrees at 7 bases. V trimming: 4 bases; J trimming: 10 bases; junction bases outside the gene matches: 11. Germline lookup yields CDR1 SGHKS and CDR2 YYEKEE (reference sequence). The CDR3 is 15 amino acids. CDR3 residues: CASSMGTGVRSPLHF. The CDR3 coding sequence is TGTGCCAGCAGCATGGGCACAGGGGTAAGGTCACCCCTCCACTTT.

This chain links TRBV5-4 with TRBJ2-1; D perhaps matches TRBD2 (5 bases). V was clipped by 0 bases and J by 7 bases, with 14 bases between them. Germline V gives CDR1 SGHNT, CDR2 YYREEE (reference sequence). This CDR3 has 15 residues. This chain's CDR3 is CASSLALATGNEQFF. Here the CDR3 DNA reads TGTGCCAGCAGCTTGGCCCTAGCAACGGGGAATGAGCAGTTCTTC.

V gene TRBV7-6 combines with J gene TRBJ1-5; tentative D call: TRBD1 (5 bases). Trimming left V 5 bases short and J 4 bases short, with 18 bases between. The CDR3 contains 16 residues. The germline gives CDR1 SGHVS, CDR2 FNYEAQ. As DNA, the CDR3 is TGTGCCAGCAGCCACACTTGGGACGGACAAAATCAGCCCCAGCATTTT. It is translated as CASSHTWDGQNQPQHF.

The chain employs TRBV27 and TRBJ1-1, with a weak D call TRBD1 (6 bases). Germline V CDR1 and CDR2: MNHEY, SMNVEV (reference sequence). Trimming left V 6 bases short and J 3 bases short, with 23 bases between. This CDR3 spans 17 amino acids. CDR3 nucleotides: TGTGCCAGCAGCCGCCTCACCTTGGGGGCCGGGGACACTGAAGCTTTCTTT. Its protein product is CASSRLTLGAGDTEAFF.

As DNA, the CDR3 is TGTGCCAGCAGTTTATGGGCAGGCACCTCTGGAAACACCATATATTTT. Its protein is CASSLWAGTSGNTIYF. The chain couples TRBV28 to TRBJ1-3; unclear D gene. V was pared by 0 bases and J by 0 bases, with 9 bases between. The CDR3 consists of 16 residues. From germline, CDR1 is MDHEN and CDR2 SYDVKM.

V usage is TRBV19 and J usage is TRBJ2-7, with 7 bases that match TRBD1. V lost 3 bases to trimming and J lost 6 bases; unmatched junction nucleotides: 8. The CDR3 spans 14 residues. CDR1 LNHDA and CDR2 SQIVND come from the germline V gene (reference sequence). The CDR3 nucleotides are TGTGCCAGTAGTATTCGTCCCACAGGGGCCGAGCAGTACTTC. Protein product: CASSIRPTGAEQYF. Variable domain in full (rest from reference TRBV19 and TRBJ2-7): DGGITQSPKYLFRKEGQNVTLSCEQNLNHDAMYWYRQDPGQGLRLIYYSQIVNDFQKGDIAEGYSVSREKKESFPLTVTSAQKNPTAFYLCASSIRPTGAEQYFGPGTRLTVT.

This clone was seen only a few times. The rearrangement links TRBV6-2 or TRBV6-3 to TRBJ2-7; TRBD2 might be the D (6 bases). The germline CDR1 and CDR2 sequences are MNHEY and SVGEGT. This CDR3 spans 14 amino acids. The ends were cut back, 2 bases at V and 4 bases at J, with 12 bases in the middle. CDR3 bases: TGTGCCAGCAGTTACCGGGGAGGACCGTACGAGCAGTACTTC. This gives the protein CASSYRGGPYEQYF.

The chain links TRBV15 to TRBJ1-1; 7 positions agree with TRBD1. Germline trimming cut 5 bases from V and 2 bases from J; bases unmatched to any gene: 11. Looked up from germline, CDR1 is LNHNV and CDR2 is YYDKDF (reference sequence). CDR3 length: 16 amino acids. This CDR3 reads CATSGRETGTNTEAFF. DNA for the CDR3: TGTGCCACCAGCGGTCGTGAGACAGGGACTAACACTGAAGCTTTCTTT.

The chain couples TRBV19 to TRBJ2-2; D unresolved. V dropped 3 bases and J dropped 0 bases, with 8 bases sitting between them. The CDR3 covers 15 residues. Germline V CDR1 and CDR2: LNHDA, SQIVND (reference sequence). CDR3 protein: CASSIRAANTGELFF. The CDR3 region has the DNA TGTGCCAGTAGTATTAGGGCAGCGAACACCGGGGAGCTGTTTTTT.